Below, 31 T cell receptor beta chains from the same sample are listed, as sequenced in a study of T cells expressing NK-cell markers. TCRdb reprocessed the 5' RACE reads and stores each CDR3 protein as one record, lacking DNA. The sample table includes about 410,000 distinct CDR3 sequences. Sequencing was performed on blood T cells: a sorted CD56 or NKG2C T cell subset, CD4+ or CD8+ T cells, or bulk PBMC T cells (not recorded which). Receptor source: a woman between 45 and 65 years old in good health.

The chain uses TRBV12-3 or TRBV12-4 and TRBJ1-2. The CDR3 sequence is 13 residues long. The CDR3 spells CASSFEVGYGYTF.

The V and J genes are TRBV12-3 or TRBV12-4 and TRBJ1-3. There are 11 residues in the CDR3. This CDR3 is CASSSRNTIYF.

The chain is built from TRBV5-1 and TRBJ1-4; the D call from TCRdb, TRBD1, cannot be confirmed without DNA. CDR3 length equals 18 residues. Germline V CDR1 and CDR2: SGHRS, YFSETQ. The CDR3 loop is CASSFGTISSVTNEKLFF. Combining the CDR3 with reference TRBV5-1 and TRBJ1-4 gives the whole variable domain KAGVTQTPRYLIKTRGQQVTLSCSPISGHRSVSWYQQTPGQGLQFLFEYFSETQRNKGNFPGRFSGRQFSNSRSEMNVSTLELGDSALYLCASSFGTISSVTNEKLFFGSGTQLSVL.

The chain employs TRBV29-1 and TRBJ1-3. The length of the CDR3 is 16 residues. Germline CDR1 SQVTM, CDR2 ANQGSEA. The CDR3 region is CSVEGDTKSSGNTIYF. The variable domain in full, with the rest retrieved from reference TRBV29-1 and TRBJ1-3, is SAVISQKPSRDICQRGTSLTIQCQVDSQVTMMFWYRQQPGQSLTLIATANQGSEATYESGFVIDKFPISRPNLTFSTLTVSNMSPEDSSIYLCSVEGDTKSSGNTIYFGEGSWLTVV.

The CDR3 protein is CASRKGGTGGSWQPQHF. V usage is TRBV21-1 and J usage is TRBJ1-5; without DNA, the TCRdb call of TRBD1 cannot be checked. TRBV21-1 is assigned pseudogene status. CDR3 size: 17 residues.

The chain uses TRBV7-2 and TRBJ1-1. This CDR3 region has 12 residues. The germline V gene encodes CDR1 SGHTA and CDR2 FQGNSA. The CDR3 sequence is CASSRQDTEAFF.

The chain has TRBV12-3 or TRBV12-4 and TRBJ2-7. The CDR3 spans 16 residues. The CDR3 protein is CASSLAAIGRADEQYF.

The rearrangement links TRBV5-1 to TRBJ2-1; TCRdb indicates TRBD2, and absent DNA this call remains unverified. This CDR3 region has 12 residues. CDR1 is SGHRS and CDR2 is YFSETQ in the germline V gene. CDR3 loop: CASLGTRNEQFF.

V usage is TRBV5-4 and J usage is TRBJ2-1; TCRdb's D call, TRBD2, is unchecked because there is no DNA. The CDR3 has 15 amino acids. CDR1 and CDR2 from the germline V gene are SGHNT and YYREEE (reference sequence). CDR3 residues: CASRIAGDSSDEQFF.

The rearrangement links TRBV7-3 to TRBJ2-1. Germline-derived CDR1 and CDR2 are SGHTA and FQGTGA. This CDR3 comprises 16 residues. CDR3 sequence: CASSPYALLQTNEQFF.

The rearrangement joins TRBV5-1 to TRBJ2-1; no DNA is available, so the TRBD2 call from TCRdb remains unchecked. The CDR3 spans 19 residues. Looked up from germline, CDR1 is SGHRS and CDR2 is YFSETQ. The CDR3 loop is CASSLIFVRAGGTYNEQFF. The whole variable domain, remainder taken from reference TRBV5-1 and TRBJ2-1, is KAGVTQTPRYLIKTRGQQVTLSCSPISGHRSVSWYQQTPGQGLQFLFEYFSETQRNKGNFPGRFSGRQFSNSRSEMNVSTLELGDSALYLCASSLIFVRAGGTYNEQFFGPGTRLTVL.

This chain's CDR3 is CARGGDRGLTDTQYF. V gene TRBV10-3 combines with J gene TRBJ2-3; the TCRdb call, TRBD1, lacks DNA for checking. The germline CDR1 and CDR2 sequences are ENHRY and SYGVKD. This CDR3 is 15 amino acids long.

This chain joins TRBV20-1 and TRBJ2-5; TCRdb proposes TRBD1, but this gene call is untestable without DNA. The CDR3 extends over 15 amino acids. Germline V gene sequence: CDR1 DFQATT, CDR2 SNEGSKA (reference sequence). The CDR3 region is CSTQAPGGFSETQYF.

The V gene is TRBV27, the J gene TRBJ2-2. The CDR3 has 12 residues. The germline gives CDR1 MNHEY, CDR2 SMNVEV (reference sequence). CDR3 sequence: CASRFPAGELFF.

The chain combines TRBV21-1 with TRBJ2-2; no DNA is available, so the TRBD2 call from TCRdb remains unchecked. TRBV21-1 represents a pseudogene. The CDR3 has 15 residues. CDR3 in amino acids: CAIDAGTSGPGELFF.

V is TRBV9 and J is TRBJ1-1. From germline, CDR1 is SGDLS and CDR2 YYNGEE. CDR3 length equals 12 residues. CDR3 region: CASSVALTGAFF.

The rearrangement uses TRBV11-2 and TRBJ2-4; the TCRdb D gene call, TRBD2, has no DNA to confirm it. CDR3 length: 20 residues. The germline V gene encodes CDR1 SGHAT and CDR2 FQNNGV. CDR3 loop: CASSLGTGQLLVLAKNIQYF.

CDR3 sequence reads: CASSPTRGDEQFF. The chain recombines TRBV6-2 or TRBV6-3 with TRBJ2-1; no DNA is available, so the TRBD1 call from TCRdb remains unchecked. Germline V CDR1 and CDR2: MNHEY, SVGEGT. The CDR3 has 13 residues.

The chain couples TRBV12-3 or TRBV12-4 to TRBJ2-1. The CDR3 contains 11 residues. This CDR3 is CASTNRGEQFF.

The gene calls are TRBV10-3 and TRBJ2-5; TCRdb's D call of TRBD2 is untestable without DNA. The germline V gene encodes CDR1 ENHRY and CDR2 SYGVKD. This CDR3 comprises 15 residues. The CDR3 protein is CAISETSGGAETQYF.

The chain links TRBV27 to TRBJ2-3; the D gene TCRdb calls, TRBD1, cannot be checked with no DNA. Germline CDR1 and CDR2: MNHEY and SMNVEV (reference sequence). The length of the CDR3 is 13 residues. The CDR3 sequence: CAARQGWLDTQYF.

The CDR3 here is CASRVGTSGSYEQYF. The genes are TRBV2 and TRBJ2-7; TCRdb selects TRBD2, and the lack of DNA leaves this call unchecked. CDR3 length: 15 residues. CDR1 SNHLY and CDR2 FYNNEI come from the germline V gene.

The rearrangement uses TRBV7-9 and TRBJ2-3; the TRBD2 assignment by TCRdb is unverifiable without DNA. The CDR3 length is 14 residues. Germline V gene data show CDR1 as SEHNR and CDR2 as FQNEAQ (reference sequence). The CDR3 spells CASLGGDFTDTQYF.

CDR3 region: CASSEFGGPTYNEQFF. This rearrangement joins TRBV10-2 to TRBJ2-1; the TRBD2 assignment by TCRdb is unverifiable without DNA. The length of the CDR3 is 16 residues. Germline loops: CDR1 WSHSY, CDR2 SAAADI.

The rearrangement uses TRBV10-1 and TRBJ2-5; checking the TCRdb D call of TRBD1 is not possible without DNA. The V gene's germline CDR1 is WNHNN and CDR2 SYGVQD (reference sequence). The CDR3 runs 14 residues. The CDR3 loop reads CASNPGQGRETQYF.

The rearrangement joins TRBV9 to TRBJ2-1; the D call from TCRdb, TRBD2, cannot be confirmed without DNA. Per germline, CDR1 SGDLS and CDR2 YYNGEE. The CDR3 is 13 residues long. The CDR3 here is CASSVGLGGEQFF.

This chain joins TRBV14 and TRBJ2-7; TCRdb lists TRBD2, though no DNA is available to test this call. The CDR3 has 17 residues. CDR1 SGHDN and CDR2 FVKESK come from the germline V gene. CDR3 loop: CASSQAGLADTSYEQYF.

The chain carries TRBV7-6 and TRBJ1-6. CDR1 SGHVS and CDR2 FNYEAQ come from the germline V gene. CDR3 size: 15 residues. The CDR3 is CASSLESGRVSPLHF.

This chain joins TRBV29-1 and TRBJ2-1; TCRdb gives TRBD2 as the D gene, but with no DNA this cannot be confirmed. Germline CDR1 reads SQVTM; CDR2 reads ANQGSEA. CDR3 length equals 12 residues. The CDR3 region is CSVRAKINEQFF.

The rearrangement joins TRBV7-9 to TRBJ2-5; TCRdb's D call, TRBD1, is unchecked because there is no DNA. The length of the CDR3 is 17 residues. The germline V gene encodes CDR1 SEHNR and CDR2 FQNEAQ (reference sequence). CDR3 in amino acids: CASSLPTGQGLRETQYF.

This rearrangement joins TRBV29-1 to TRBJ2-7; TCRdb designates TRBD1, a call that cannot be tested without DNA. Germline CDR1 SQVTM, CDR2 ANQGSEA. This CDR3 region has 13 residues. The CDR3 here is CSVAKGAISEQYF.